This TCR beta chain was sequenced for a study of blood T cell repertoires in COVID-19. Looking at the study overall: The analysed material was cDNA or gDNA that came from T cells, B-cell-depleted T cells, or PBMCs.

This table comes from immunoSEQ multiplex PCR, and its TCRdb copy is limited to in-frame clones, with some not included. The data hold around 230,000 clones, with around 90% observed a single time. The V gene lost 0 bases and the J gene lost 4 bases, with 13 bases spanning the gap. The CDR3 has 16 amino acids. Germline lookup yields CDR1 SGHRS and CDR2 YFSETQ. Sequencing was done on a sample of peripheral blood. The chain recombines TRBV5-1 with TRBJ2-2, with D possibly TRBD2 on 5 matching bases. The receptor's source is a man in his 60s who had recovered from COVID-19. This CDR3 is CASSLGSAAPTGELFF. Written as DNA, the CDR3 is TGCGCCAGCAGCTTGGGTAGCGCAGCTCCCACCGGGGAGCTGTTTTTT.